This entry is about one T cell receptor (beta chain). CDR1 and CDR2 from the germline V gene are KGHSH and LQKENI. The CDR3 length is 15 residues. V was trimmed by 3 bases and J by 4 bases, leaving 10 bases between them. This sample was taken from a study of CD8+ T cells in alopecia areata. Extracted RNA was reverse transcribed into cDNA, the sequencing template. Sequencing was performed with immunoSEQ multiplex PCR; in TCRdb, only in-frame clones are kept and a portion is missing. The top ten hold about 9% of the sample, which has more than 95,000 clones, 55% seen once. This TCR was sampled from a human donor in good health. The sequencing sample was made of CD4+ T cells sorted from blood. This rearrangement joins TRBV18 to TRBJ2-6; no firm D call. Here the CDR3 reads CASSPPARGANVLTF. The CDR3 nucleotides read TGTGCCAGCTCACCTCCGGCCCGCGGGGCCAACGTCCTGACTTTC. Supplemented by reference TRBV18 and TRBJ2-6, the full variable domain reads NAGVMQNPRHLVRRRGQEARLRCSPMKGHSHVYWYRQLPEEGLKFMVYLQKENIIDESGMPKERFSAEFPKEGPSILRIQQVVRGDSAAYFCASSPPARGANVLTFGAGSRLTVL.